This T cell receptor (beta chain) was sequenced for a study of cytomegalovirus exposure and HLA in healthy donors. This CDR3 spans 16 amino acids. Per germline, CDR1 LNHDA and CDR2 SQIVND (reference sequence). The trim removed 0 bases at V and 1 base at J, leaving 5 bases unmatched. This clone was detected only a few times. Use of 60 Vbeta and 13 Jbeta primers characterized the PCR. Produced via immunoSEQ multiplex PCR; TCRdb's table is partial and in-frame only. The sample carries 150,000 to 200,000 clones, around four fifths recorded once. This receptor was identified in a girl between 5 and 17 years old in good health and CMV-seropositive. The sample was PBMCs. The chain uses TRBV19 and TRBJ1-2; 7 bases fit TRBD1. CDR3 amino acids: CASSIDSQGGNYGYTF. For the CDR3, the DNA is TGTGCCAGTAGTATAGATTCCCAGGGGGGTAACTATGGCTACACCTTC. The variable domain in full, with the rest retrieved from reference TRBV19 and TRBJ1-2, is DGGITQSPKYLFRKEGQNVTLSCEQNLNHDAMYWYRQDPGQGLRLIYYSQIVNDFQKGDIAEGYSVSREKKESFPLTVTSAQKNPTAFYLCASSIDSQGGNYGYTFGSGTRLTVV.